A selection of T cell receptor beta chains follows, all from one sample in a study of tumor and adjacent non-tumor tissue in lung cancer. TCRdb re-analysed the multiplex PCR reads in MiXCR, keeping a single row per CDR3 protein. The table shows fewer than 120,000 distinct CDR3 sequences, with approximately 80% occurring only once. The sample taken for sequencing was lung tumor tissue. Source of these receptors: an older man with non-small cell lung cancer. CDR3s include the opening cysteine and the closing phenylalanine or tryptophan. Each record gives: V gene, clone size, J gene, CDR3 length, D gene, CDR3 protein, CDR3 DNA. A D gene is named only where the DNA matches it firmly. Only some rows state a clone size, as once, few, many or a class for expanded clones.

>TRBV5-4|-|TRBJ2-3|13|-
CASSLRGPDTQYF
TGTGCCAGCAGTTTACGGGGTCCAGATACGCAATATTTT
>TRBV5-5|-|TRBJ2-1|17|-
CASSSAFGANSYIEQFF
TGTGCCAGCAGCTCGGCCTTCGGGGCTAACTCCTACATTGAGCAGTTCTTC
>TRBV4-3|-|TRBJ1-4|14|-
CASSQANRYEKLFF
TGCGCCAGCAGCCAAGCCAATCGTTACGAAAAACTGTTTTTT
>TRBV6-2/TRBV6-3|once|TRBJ1-2|15|TRBD1
CASSETLRDRGGYTF
TGTGCCAGCAGTGAGACTCTCCGGGACAGGGGCGGCTACACCTTC
>TRBV4-1|-|TRBJ2-7|17|-
CASSQDRGGMGPYEQHF
TGTGCCAGCAGCCAAGATAGGGGGGGGATGGGACCTTACGAGCAGCACTTC
>TRBV5-1|-|TRBJ1-1|15|TRBD1
CASCRSGTGNTGAFF
TGCGCCAGCTGCCGATCCGGGACAGGAAACACTGGAGCTTTCTTT
>TRBV28|once|TRBJ2-5|15|-
CASIKAYVGGRAQYF
TGTGCAAGCATTAAAGCCTACGTGGGGGGTCGGGCCCAGTACTTC
>TRBV12-3/TRBV12-4|-|TRBJ2-1|16|-
CASSTAAGISYNEQFF
TGTGCAAGCAGTACCGCAGCAGGTATCTCCTACAATGAGCAGTTCTTC
>TRBV4-3|few|TRBJ2-1|15|-
CTSSQQTGAYNGQFF
TGCACCAGCAGCCAACAGACCGGGGCTTACAATGGGCAGTTCTTC
>TRBV6-5|-|TRBJ2-1|15|-
CASSYLQGVTNEQFF
TGTGCCAGCAGTTACCTACAGGGAGTTACGAATGAGCAGTTCTTC
>TRBV29-1|-|TRBJ2-7|13|-
CSVPGATSYEQYF
TGTAGCGTTCCGGGAGCGACCTCCTACGAGCAGTACTTC
>TRBV29-1|once|TRBJ2-3|15|TRBD2
CSVNTLAGNTDTQYF
TGCAGCGTCAATACCTTAGCGGGAAACACAGATACGCAGTATTTT
>TRBV12-3/TRBV12-4|-|TRBJ1-1|14|-
CASSLSEVVTEAFF
TGTGCCAGCAGTCTCTCCGAGGTGGTCACTGAAGCTTTCTTT
>TRBV4-1|-|TRBJ2-5|12|-
CASSHAQETQYF
TGCGCCAGCAGTCACGCCCAAGAGACCCAGTACTTC